A single sample gave rise to the 23 T cell receptor beta chains below, sequenced in a study of response to subunit inactivated influenza vaccine. One entry per CDR3 protein, called by TCRdb with MiXCR from the RT-PCR reads. Altogether about 500,000 distinct CDR3 sequences are present, 10% to 15% being singletons, with the ten largest covering around 13%. Sequencing used PBMCs from blood, obtained 45 days after vaccination. All receptors come from a man in his fifties or sixties who received an inactivated influenza vaccine.

V usage is TRBV7-9 and J usage is TRBJ2-1, with 12 bases matching TRBD2. This CDR3 spans 15 amino acids. The germline V gene has CDR1 SEHNR and CDR2 FQNEAQ (reference sequence). V gave up 5 bases and J gave up 7 bases; unmatched junction bases: 6. The DNA of the CDR3 is TGTGCCAGCAGCCCCCGCGGACTAGCGGGGAATGAGCAGTTCTTC. Translation gives CASSPRGLAGNEQFF. The full variable domain, completed using reference TRBV7-9 and TRBJ2-1, is DTGVSQNPRHKITKRGQNVTFRCDPISEHNRLYWYRQTLGQGPEFLTYFQNEAQLEKSRLLSDRFSAERPKGSFSTLEIQRTEQGDSAMYLCASSPRGLAGNEQFFGPGTRLTVL.

The CDR3, as DNA: TGTGCCAGCAGTTTATCTCTTGAAGGCCTGCCATTTTATAGCAATCAGCCCCAGCATTTT. This encodes CASSLSLEGLPFYSNQPQHF. The V gene is TRBV12-3 or TRBV12-4, the J gene TRBJ1-5; unclear D gene. V lost 2 bases and J lost 0, with 23 bases in between. CDR3 length: 20 residues.

The V call is TRBV20-1, the J call TRBJ1-5, with unresolved D. Germline V gene lookup returns CDR1 DFQATT and CDR2 SNEGSKA (reference sequence). V was clipped by 1 base and J by 6 bases, with 13 bases between them. There are 14 residues in the CDR3. The CDR3, as DNA: TGCAGTGCTAGAGTGCGGGGAACGGTTCAGCCCCAGCATTTT. It specifies CSARVRGTVQPQHF.

In its sample, this clonotype was seen many times. This chain connects TRBV9 to TRBJ2-1, with a weak D call TRBD1 (6 bases). The CDR3 loop spans 16 amino acids. V was shortened by 1 base and J by 4 bases, with 15 bases between the two germline ends. Germline values: CDR1 SGDLS, CDR2 YYNGEE. As DNA, the CDR3 is TGTGCCAGCAGCGTATGGGATGGACAGTTTTACAATGAGCAGTTCTTC. Encoded protein: CASSVWDGQFYNEQFF.

This sequence joins TRBV7-6 and TRBJ2-2; 11 bases are a match to TRBD2. Germline-derived CDR1 and CDR2 are SGHVS and FNYEAQ. With 5 bases clipped from V and 2 bases from J, the junction kept 10 bases outside the gene matches. The length of the CDR3 is 18 residues. The CDR3 here is CASSPTSGALINTGELFF. The CDR3 DNA follows: TGTGCCAGCAGCCCGACTAGCGGGGCCCTGATAAACACCGGGGAGCTGTTTTTT.

This chain's CDR3 is CASKLAGNTGELFF. The CDR3 bases are TGTGCCAGCAAGCTAGCGGGGAACACCGGGGAGCTGTTTTTT. The chain couples TRBV2 to TRBJ2-2, with TRBD2 identical over 8 bases. CDR3 length equals 14 residues. Germline V gives CDR1 SNHLY, CDR2 FYNNEI. The ends lost 7 bases at V and 1 base at J; junction bases unmatched: 2.

This clonotype was observed a few times. The chain recombines TRBV4-3 with TRBJ2-7; possible D gene TRBD1, 6 bases. CDR1 is LGHNA, CDR2 YSLEER, per germline. V was pared by 1 base and J by 6 bases, with 16 bases between. CDR3 length equals 15 residues. This CDR3 reads CASSQGPGDYSEQYF. DNA of the CDR3: TGCGCCAGCAGCCAAGGCCCAGGGGATTACTCCGAGCAGTACTTC.

This clonotype occurred a few times. The chain has TRBV4-3 and TRBJ2-1; TRBD2 agrees at 9 bases. The CDR3 contains 16 residues. Looked up from germline, CDR1 is LGHNA and CDR2 is YSLEER. V lost 0 bases, J lost 7 bases, and 7 bases stayed unmatched. CDR3 residues: CASSQEFGRGGNEQFF. CDR3 coding DNA: TGCGCCAGCAGCCAAGAGTTTGGGCGGGGGGGTAATGAGCAGTTCTTC.

The chain recombines TRBV7-2 with TRBJ1-2, with TRBD1 matching over 12 bases. The ends lost 6 bases at V and 5 bases at J; junction bases unmatched: 7. This CDR3 has 15 amino acids. Germline V gene sequence: CDR1 SGHTA, CDR2 FQGNSA. CDR3 sequence: CASRAGTGGAYGYTF. For the CDR3, the DNA is TGTGCCAGCAGAGCCGGGACAGGGGGCGCGTATGGCTACACCTTC.

This clonotype was found a few times. The genes are TRBV20-1 and TRBJ1-6; D is unclear. V was shortened by 4 bases and J by 3 bases, with 7 bases between the two germline ends. CDR3 length: 13 amino acids. The germline V gene encodes CDR1 DFQATT and CDR2 SNEGSKA (reference sequence). Here the CDR3 DNA reads TGCAGTGCTAAGTTCAGCTATAATTCACCCCTCCACTTT. This sequence encodes CSAKFSYNSPLHF.

This clonotype was observed a handful of times. The chain combines TRBV11-2 with TRBJ2-3, with D possibly TRBD2 on 6 matching bases. The germline V gene has CDR1 SGHAT and CDR2 FQNNGV. This CDR3 comprises 16 residues. The V and J ends lost 4 bases and 2 bases respectively, with 16 bases between them. The CDR3 is CASSSVGGLTTDTQYF. For the CDR3, the DNA is TGTGCCAGCAGCTCGGTGGGAGGATTGACCACAGATACGCAGTATTTT.

The chain combines TRBV2 with TRBJ1-5; no definite D call. The V gene's germline CDR1 is SNHLY and CDR2 FYNNEI. The germline V and J ends were trimmed by 2 bases and 1 base, with 9 bases remaining between them. The CDR3 is 15 residues long. The DNA of the CDR3 is TGTGCCAGCAGTGAAAATGGACTGAGCAATCAGCCCCAGCATTTT. This sequence encodes CASSENGLSNQPQHF.

In this sample, this clonotype turned up many times. A read error may account for a junction end that differs from germline. The V gene is TRBV20-1, the J gene TRBJ2-5, with 14 positions matching TRBD2. Germline V lookup: CDR1 DFQATT, CDR2 SNEGSKA (reference sequence). The CDR3 length is 13 residues. The DNA of the CDR3 is TGCAGTACTAGGGGACTAGCGGGGGAGAGCCAGTACTTC. Translation: CSTRGLAGESQYF.

This clonotype was seen ten or more times. The rearrangement uses TRBV12-3 or TRBV12-4 and TRBJ2-1; 9 bases fit TRBD2. V was clipped by 4 bases and J by 0 bases; unmatched bases: 10. The CDR3 contains 18 residues. The CDR3 region is CASSSPGLAGHSYNEQFF. The CDR3 DNA is TGTGCCAGCAGTTCCCCGGGGCTAGCGGGGCACTCCTACAATGAGCAGTTCTTC.

The chain links TRBV18 to TRBJ2-3; 7 bases fit TRBD2. With 7 bases clipped from V and 6 bases from J, the junction kept 13 bases outside the gene matches. The CDR3 runs to 15 residues. Germline CDR1 is KGHSH and CDR2 is LQKENI. The CDR3 DNA reads as TGTGCCAGCTTAGTAGGAGGGACGCGGGAGGATACGCAGTATTTT. This encodes CASLVGGTREDTQYF.

In this sample, this clonotype turned up a few times. V is TRBV14 and J is TRBJ2-5; 9 bases are shared with TRBD1. This CDR3 is built from 15 residues. Germline CDR1 is SGHDN and CDR2 is FVKESK. V was clipped by 4 bases and J by 2 bases; unmatched bases: 5. CDR3: CASSPMDRGQETQYF. CDR3 in DNA: TGTGCCAGCAGCCCTATGGACAGGGGTCAAGAGACCCAGTACTTC.

This clonotype was found a few times. The chain recombines TRBV27 with TRBJ2-5; D is unclear. Between the trimmed V and J ends, which lost 5 bases and 0 bases, there was a span of 13 bases. Germline V gives CDR1 MNHEY, CDR2 SMNVEV (reference sequence). The CDR3 has 15 residues. The CDR3 reads CASSLTTIYQETQYF. Here the CDR3 DNA reads TGTGCCAGCAGTCTCACTACGATTTACCAAGAGACCCAGTACTTC.

The chain is built from TRBV24-1 and TRBJ2-2; D is undetermined. CDR3 size: 14 residues. V was trimmed by 5 bases and J by 0 bases, leaving 6 bases between them. CDR1 is KGHDR, CDR2 SFDVKD, per germline. The CDR3 region is CATSGYTNTGELFF. Here the CDR3 DNA reads TGTGCCACCAGTGGTTACACGAACACCGGGGAGCTGTTTTTT.

This chain links TRBV5-1 with TRBJ1-5; perhaps TRBD1 as D (5 bases). CDR1 is SGHRS and CDR2 is YFSETQ in the germline V gene. The CDR3 runs 16 residues. Trimming removed 5 bases from V and 0 bases from J, with 15 bases in between. This CDR3 is CASREGTVDSNQPQHF. CDR3 sequence (DNA): TGCGCCAGCAGGGAAGGGACGGTCGATAGCAATCAGCCCCAGCATTTT.

The chain uses TRBV10-3 and TRBJ2-7, with a possible D match to TRBD2 (6 bases). V lost 7 bases, J lost 0 bases, and 13 bases lay in between. Germline CDR1 ENHRY, CDR2 SYGVKD. CDR3 length: 14 residues. CDR3 nucleotides: TGTGCCATCAACGACGGGGGTGGCTCCTACGAGCAGTACTTC. It specifies CAINDGGGSYEQYF.

This clonotype was counted ten times or more. V is TRBV12-3 or TRBV12-4 and J is TRBJ1-2; 7 bases are a match to TRBD1. The CDR3 sequence is 13 residues long. V lost 6 bases, J lost 5 bases, and 6 bases stayed unmatched. The CDR3 DNA sequence: TGTGCCAGCAGCCTCGGGACAGTTTATGGCTACACCTTC. This sequence encodes CASSLGTVYGYTF.

The table lists this clonotype with a few counts. The chain joins TRBV5-6 to TRBJ2-1; D remains ambiguous. CDR1 is SGHDT, CDR2 YYEEEE, per germline. V lost 4 bases and J lost 6, with 11 bases in between. The CDR3 has 13 amino acids. Written as DNA, the CDR3 is TGTGCCAGCAGCGTAGGTTTTGGCAATGAGCAGTTCTTC. This translates into CASSVGFGNEQFF.

Only a few counts were recorded for this clonotype. The chain recombines TRBV20-1 with TRBJ1-1; D gene uncertain. Trimming shortened V by 1 base and J by 7 bases, and 10 bases separated the two germline ends. Germline lookup yields CDR1 DFQATT and CDR2 SNEGSKA (reference sequence). CDR3 length equals 12 residues. CDR3 protein: CSARVGWGEAFF. CDR3 sequence (DNA): TGCAGTGCTAGAGTGGGGTGGGGTGAAGCTTTCTTT.